One T cell receptor beta chain is described in this entry. Its target is unknown. The CDR3 consists of 17 residues. The germline V gene encodes CDR1 SGHRS and CDR2 YFSETQ. V was pared by 0 bases and J by 0 bases, with 15 bases between. The method was immunoSEQ multiplex PCR; TCRdb's version includes in-frame clones alone and lacks a portion of them. The repertoire has 140,000 to 150,000 clones, about 95% of them found once; the top ten carry approximately 2%. The data were taken from a study of cytomegalovirus exposure and HLA in healthy donors. As for the study in general: In a later analysis, the approximately 110 validation repertoires were reported to have used the same platform as the approximately 690 first-cohort repertoires.

Study conclusions and caveats: Published work reported that the classifier diagnosed cytomegalovirus status with high specificity and sensitivity. Investigators reported about 160 TCR beta chains as tied to cytomegalovirus.

The receptor was derived from a man in his late teens or twenties in good health and CMV-seropositive. Sequencing input: PBMCs. The V call is TRBV5-1, the J call TRBJ1-1, with a possible D match to TRBD1 (5 bases). The CDR3 nucleotides are TGCGCCAGCAGCTTGGGCGGGGGAACCATCATGAACACTGAAGCTTTCTTT. Translating gives CASSLGGGTIMNTEAFF. Drawing the rest from reference TRBV5-1 and TRBJ1-1, the complete variable domain is KAGVTQTPRYLIKTRGQQVTLSCSPISGHRSVSWYQQTPGQGLQFLFEYFSETQRNKGNFPGRFSGRQFSNSRSEMNVSTLELGDSALYLCASSLGGGTIMNTEAFFGQGTRLTVV.